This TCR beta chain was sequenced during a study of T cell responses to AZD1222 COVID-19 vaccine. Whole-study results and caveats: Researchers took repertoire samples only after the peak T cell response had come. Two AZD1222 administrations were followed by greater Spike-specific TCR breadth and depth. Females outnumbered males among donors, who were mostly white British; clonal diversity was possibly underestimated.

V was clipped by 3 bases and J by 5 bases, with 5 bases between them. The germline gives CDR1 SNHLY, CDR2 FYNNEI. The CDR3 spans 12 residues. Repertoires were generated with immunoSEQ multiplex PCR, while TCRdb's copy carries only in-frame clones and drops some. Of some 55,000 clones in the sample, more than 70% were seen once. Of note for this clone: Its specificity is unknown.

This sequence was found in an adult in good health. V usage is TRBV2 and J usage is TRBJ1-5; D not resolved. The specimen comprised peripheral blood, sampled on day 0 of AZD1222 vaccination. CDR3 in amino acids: CASSEWDQPQHF. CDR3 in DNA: TGTGCCAGCAGTGAGTGGGATCAGCCCCAGCATTTT.